These 5 T cell receptor beta chains were sequenced from one sample in a study of identical twins. TCRdb called the 5' RACE reads again in MiXCR, with one record for every CDR3 protein. This table has more than 400,000 distinct CDR3 sequences, roughly 15% appearing once. The same data also contributed to another study, on yellow fever vaccine responses in identical twins.

The sequenced sample consisted of CD4+ T cells sorted from blood. The receptors shown here come from a woman aged 18-30 years in good health.

This clonotype was found a few times. The chain uses TRBV20-1 and TRBJ2-1; TRBD2 agrees at 10 bases. This CDR3 has 15 amino acids. V lost 3 bases and J lost 10; bases outside the gene matches: 12. Germline V gene sequence: CDR1 DFQATT, CDR2 SNEGSKA (reference sequence). CDR3 residues: CSASGLAGVYREQFF. The CDR3 bases are TGCAGTGCTAGTGGTCTAGCGGGAGTCTACAGGGAGCAGTTCTTC.

This clonotype was recorded many times. This sequence joins TRBV3-1 and TRBJ1-4; a possible D gene is TRBD1 (5 bases). This CDR3 is 15 amino acids long. Germline V lookup: CDR1 LGHDT, CDR2 YNNKEL (reference sequence). V was trimmed by 0 bases and J by 8 bases, leaving 13 bases between them. This CDR3 is CASSQDSVRGEKLFF. The CDR3 DNA sequence: TGTGCCAGCAGCCAAGATTCGGTGCGGGGCGAAAAACTGTTTTTT.

Only a few counts were recorded for this clonotype. The chain couples TRBV5-1 to TRBJ2-3; D unresolved. V was trimmed by 2 bases and J by 0 bases, leaving 4 bases between them. The germline V gene encodes CDR1 SGHRS and CDR2 YFSETQ. This CDR3 spans 13 amino acids. The CDR3 protein is CASSFQSTDTQYF. CDR3 nucleotides: TGCGCCAGCAGCTTTCAGAGCACAGATACGCAGTATTTT.

Only a few counts were recorded for this clonotype. This chain uses TRBV5-1 with TRBJ2-7; 8 bases fit TRBD1. CDR3 length equals 18 residues. J was trimmed by 0 bases and V by 1 base; bases with no gene match: 12. Germline loops: CDR1 SGHRS, CDR2 YFSETQ. The CDR3, as DNA: TGCGCCAGCAGCTTGCCCTACAGGACAGGGATGCCCTCCTACGAGCAGTACTTC. It yields the protein CASSLPYRTGMPSYEQYF.

V and J are TRBV7-3 and TRBJ2-1; 7 bases align to TRBD1. The V gene end was trimmed by 5 bases and the J gene end by 0 bases; junction bases not matched to a gene: 10. Germline V gene sequence: CDR1 SGHTA, CDR2 FQGTGA. The CDR3 sequence is 17 residues long. The CDR3 spells CASSRGQALSSYNEQFF. Here the CDR3 DNA reads TGTGCCAGCAGCCGAGGACAGGCCTTGAGCTCCTACAATGAGCAGTTCTTC.